A single sample gave rise to the 17 T cell receptor beta chains below, sequenced in a study of breast tumors, draining lymph nodes, adjacent tissues. Breast cancer patients provided tissue from their axillary draining lymph nodes. TCRdb analysed the multiplex PCR reads with MiXCR anew, one entry per CDR3 protein. The sample includes under 250,000 distinct CDR3 sequences, 32% of them seen just once. Input material: axillary lymph node tissue. These TCRs come from a female donor with breast cancer. Some clones in this sample may be carry-over from other donors' samples.

With respect to this clonotype: One base away lies a much larger clone, so this may be a sequencing read error. The chain carries TRBV12-3 or TRBV12-4 and TRBJ2-7; D ambiguous. CDR3 length: 13 amino acids. The V end was cut by 3 bases, the J end by 3 bases, with 9 bases between. The chain's CDR3 is CASSFVLNYEQYF. The CDR3 coding sequence is TGTGCCAGCAGTTTCGTACTAAACTACGAGCAGTACTTC.

The table lists this clonotype with many counts. The J gene is TRBJ1-5, the V gene TRBV6-1; D is possibly TRBD1 (6 bases). Germline V gene sequence: CDR1 MNHNS, CDR2 SASEGT. With 4 bases removed from V and 4 bases from J, the gap between germline ends came to 11 bases. This CDR3 has 14 residues. The CDR3 sequence: CASSGQVGNQPQHF. In nucleotides, the CDR3 is TGTGCCAGCAGTGGACAGGTCGGGAATCAGCCCCAGCATTTT.

The chain links TRBV7-2 to TRBJ1-2; TRBD1 matches at 7 bases. CDR1 is SGHTA and CDR2 is FQGNSA in the germline V gene. The CDR3 extends over 13 amino acids. V lost 5 bases and J lost 12; bases outside the gene matches: 12. CDR3 sequence reads: CASSPMTGSGNTF. In DNA form, the CDR3 reads TGTGCCAGCAGCCCCATGACAGGGTCTGGAAACACCTTC.

V usage is TRBV20-1 and J usage is TRBJ2-5, with D unresolved. V lost 1 base and J lost 4, with 16 bases in between. CDR1 and CDR2 from the germline V gene are DFQATT and SNEGSKA (reference sequence). This CDR3 spans 15 amino acids. CDR3 bases: TGCAGTGCTAGAGGCCCCTTGGGGTCGGGAGAGACCCAGTACTTC. This sequence encodes CSARGPLGSGETQYF.

This chain uses TRBV7-3 with TRBJ2-3, with D possibly matching TRBD2 (5 bases). The CDR3 loop spans 13 amino acids. Between the trimmed V and J ends, which lost 0 bases and 4 bases, there was a span of 5 bases. Germline V gene data show CDR1 as SGHTA and CDR2 as FQGTGA. This chain's CDR3 is CASSLTAADTQYF. CDR3 nucleotides: TGTGCCAGCAGCTTAACAGCGGCAGATACGCAGTATTTT.

The chain recombines TRBV5-1 with TRBJ2-7, with 10 bases aligning to TRBD2. CDR1 SGHRS and CDR2 YFSETQ come from the germline V gene. The CDR3 has 17 residues. J was trimmed by 2 bases and V by 0 bases; bases with no gene match: 8. CDR3 sequence reads: CASSLVASGSLPYEQYF. In DNA form, the CDR3 reads TGCGCCAGCAGCTTGGTCGCTAGCGGGAGCCTCCCCTACGAGCAGTACTTC.

This clonotype was detected many times. V and J are TRBV6-6 and TRBJ2-7; D remains unclear. Trimming stripped 5 bases from V and 3 bases from J, with 14 bases between. The CDR3 extends over 14 amino acids. Germline-derived CDR1 and CDR2 are MNHNY and SVGAGI (reference sequence). The DNA of the CDR3 is TGTGCCAGCAGTCTAGATGAGGTCGACTACGAGCAGTACTTC. It encodes CASSLDEVDYEQYF.

This clonotype was seen ten or more times. The rearrangement joins TRBV11-2 to TRBJ1-3, with 8 positions matching TRBD1. Germline assignment: CDR1 SGHAT and CDR2 FQNNGV. Trimming removed 5 bases from V and 3 bases from J; junction bases left unmatched: 6. CDR3 length equals 15 residues. This CDR3 reads CASSPQGAFGNTIYF. The CDR3 DNA follows: TGTGCCAGCAGCCCCCAGGGGGCCTTTGGAAACACCATATATTTT.

This clonotype has only one observation. The V gene is TRBV10-3, the J gene TRBJ2-5; 12 bases fit TRBD2. The CDR3 is 15 amino acids. V lost 5 bases, J lost 5 bases, and 6 bases stayed unmatched. Germline V CDR1 and CDR2: ENHRY, SYGVKD. The CDR3 reads CAISTLAGGVETQYF. DNA of the CDR3: TGTGCCATCAGTACTCTAGCGGGAGGGGTCGAGACCCAGTACTTC.

This clonotype occurred many times. The genes are TRBV30 and TRBJ1-2; the match to TRBD1 covers 10 bases. CDR1 is GTSNPN, CDR2 SVGIG, per germline (reference sequence). The trim removed 3 bases at V and 4 bases at J, leaving 5 bases unmatched. The CDR3 is made up of 14 amino acids. The CDR3 DNA is TGTGCCTGGAGACGGGACAGGGGCGGCTATGGCTACACCTTC. Its protein is CAWRRDRGGYGYTF.

J is TRBJ1-5 and V is TRBV19; TRBD1 aligns across 7 bases. Germline V gene sequence: CDR1 LNHDA, CDR2 SQIVND (reference sequence). V dropped 1 base and J dropped 2; count of bases not matched to a gene: 5. The CDR3 is 16 amino acids. The CDR3 sequence is CASSIARDRRNQPQHF. CDR3 bases: TGTGCCAGTAGTATAGCCCGGGACAGACGCAATCAGCCCCAGCATTTT.

The chain joins TRBV9 to TRBJ2-3; TRBD2 aligns across 7 bases. Germline V gene sequence: CDR1 SGDLS, CDR2 YYNGEE. The length of the CDR3 is 17 residues. Trimming removed 0 bases from V and 11 bases from J; junction bases left unmatched: 18. The CDR3 sequence is CASSVDRGRLTNNEQYF. Written as DNA, the CDR3 is TGTGCCAGCAGCGTAGACCGCGGGAGATTAACCAACAATGAGCAGTATTTT.

To note about this clonotype: This may be a read error, as it is one base from a much larger clone. This likely comes from a read error, as the CDR3 has no conserved phenylalanine or tryptophan at its end. J is TRBJ1-2 and V is TRBV6-5; 11 nucleotides match TRBD1. V lost 2 bases, J lost 8 bases, and 10 bases stayed unmatched. The CDR3 length is 16 residues. CDR1 is MNHEY and CDR2 is SVGAGI in the germline V gene. The CDR3 bases are TGTGCCAGCAGTTACACCCGGGACAGGGGGAATCGCGGCTACACCCTC. Protein sequence: CASSYTRDRGNRGYTL.

This clonotype was seen ten or more times. This may be a read error: a much more frequent sequence differs by one nucleotide. The chain is built from TRBV20-1 and TRBJ2-5; the D is unclear. The V and J ends lost 3 bases and 7 bases respectively, with 18 bases between them. The CDR3 covers 14 residues. CDR1 is DFQATT and CDR2 is SNEGSKA in the germline V gene (reference sequence). The CDR3 is CSASGHLPRATQYF. In DNA, the CDR3 is TGCAGTGCTAGCGGCCACCTTCCCCGGGCGACCCAGTACTTC.

This clonotype appeared once. The chain joins TRBV9 to TRBJ2-1, with D perhaps TRBD2 (6 bases). CDR1 and CDR2 from the germline V gene are SGDLS and YYNGEE. The CDR3 is 15 amino acids. Between the trimmed V and J ends, which lost 4 bases and 3 bases, there was a span of 14 bases. For the CDR3, the DNA is TGTGCCAGCAGCCGGGGCGGGGAACACTACAATGAGCAGTTCTTC. Encoded protein: CASSRGGEHYNEQFF.

This chain joins TRBV7-3 and TRBJ1-2; TRBD1 agrees at 9 bases. V lost 4 bases and J lost 6; bases outside the gene matches: 6. The germline V gene encodes CDR1 SGHTA and CDR2 FQGTGA. The CDR3 is made up of 14 amino acids. The CDR3 here is CASSSRDRAHGYTF. The CDR3 nucleotides read TGTGCCAGCAGCTCTAGGGACAGGGCCCATGGCTACACCTTC.

In regard to this clonotype: This clone may be a read error of a much larger clone one base away. CDR3 in amino acids: CARSLVSSGSSYEQFF. The CDR3 DNA follows: TGTGCCCGCAGCTTAGTTTCCAGCGGGAGTAGCTATGAGCAGTTCTTC. This sequence joins TRBV7-6 and TRBJ2-1; 8 nucleotides match TRBD2. The CDR3 is 16 residues long. Germline values: CDR1 SGHVS, CDR2 FNYEAQ.